This is a list of T cell receptor beta chains from one sample in a study of blood T cell repertoires in COVID-19. Produced via immunoSEQ multiplex PCR; TCRdb's table is partial and in-frame only. Of about 300,000 clones listed, approximately 83% are singletons. Sequencing was carried out using PBMCs or T cells enriched from blood (not recorded which). The receptors originated from a young man who had recovered from COVID-19. The conserved cysteine and the conserved F or W are not part of the CDR3 here.

v_call	j_call	cdr3_aa
TRBV11-1	TRBJ2-5	ASSLVGGGAGETQY
TRBV3-1/TRBV3-2	TRBJ2-2	ASSPSTGELF
TRBV4-1	TRBJ1-1	ASIPPGQASSGTEAF
TRBV5-4	TRBJ2-6	ASSLDGGRGANVLT
TRBV5-5	TRBJ2-7	ASSLSKGLFSYEQY
TRBV9	TRBJ1-3	ASSVRGSSGNTIY
TRBV14	TRBJ1-2	ASSPLFFQGQGYGYT
TRBV6-4	TRBJ2-1	ASSPEVAGHEQF
TRBV3-1/TRBV3-2	TRBJ1-6	ASSQGAGKNSPLH
TRBV9	TRBJ1-2	ASSVATDYGYT
TRBV5-1	TRBJ2-2	ASSAGARSTGELF
TRBV9	TRBJ1-1	ASSGSPGSEAF
TRBV7-2	TRBJ1-2	ASSLAPGQNNYGYT
TRBV2	TRBJ2-3	ASSFNIDTQY
TRBV5-1	TRBJ2-2	ASSFRQVLNTGELF
TRBV5-1	TRBJ1-1	ASNSRGGNLMAF
TRBV4-3	TRBJ2-7	ASSQDLGRNEQY
TRBV7-9	TRBJ2-1	ASGLAGASYNEQF
TRBV19	TRBJ2-7	ASSRGQGGEEQY
TRBV7-2	TRBJ1-4	ASSLYNPGATNEKLF
TRBV27	TRBJ2-3	ASSFERGDTQY
TRBV7-6	TRBJ1-2	ASSPREKGIGGYT
TRBV4-3	TRBJ1-4	ASSYEGREKLF
TRBV29-1	TRBJ1-4	SVYTGLYEKLF